This is a list of T cell receptor beta chains from one sample in a study of T-cell reconstitution after alpha-beta-depleted transplantation in children. Each CDR3 protein is one row after TCRdb ran MiXCR on the PCR reads. The sample consists of a few hundred thousand distinct CDR3 sequences, 10% of them appearing once. Here the sequenced sample was PBMCs from the stem cell graft donor, taken from the stem cell graft. The receptor source for this set is a human donor who donated a stem cell graft to a child with acute lymphoblastic leukemia. Each CDR3 is given without its conserved first and last residue. Fields, in order: J gene, V gene, CDR3 protein.

TRBJ2-7 | TRBV20-1 | SAKGVAGSSYEQY
TRBJ2-2 | TRBV4-3 | ASSQDRLAGSGELF
TRBJ2-1 | TRBV28 | ASSPQTWGKF
TRBJ1-1 | TRBV29-1 | SVEGQALPEAF
TRBJ2-1 | TRBV20-1 | SASRVDEQF
TRBJ2-3 | TRBV20-1 | SASLLGGPGRADTQY
TRBJ1-6 | TRBV21-1 | ASSKGSRSSYNSPLH
TRBJ2-1 | TRBV6-1 | ASSEGQGLGEQF
TRBJ2-3 | TRBV4-2 | ASSISSGDTDTQY
TRBJ2-7 | TRBV28 | ASSHQGGTYEQY
TRBJ1-2 | TRBV27 | ASSLLGQGVGYT
TRBJ2-7 | TRBV28 | ASSLAPDRPRRYEQY
TRBJ2-6 | TRBV27 | ASSPPVRPGANVLT
TRBJ2-1 | TRBV5-6 | ASSVDNEQF
TRBJ2-1 | TRBV4-3 | ASSQDLRAGGRNEQF
TRBJ2-3 | TRBV7-2 | ASSPRLGQHGGTQY
TRBJ2-1 | TRBV6-2/TRBV6-3 | ASSYEGGWNEQF
TRBJ2-1 | TRBV4-3 | ASSQEALAGPGSYNEQF
TRBJ2-3 | TRBV9 | ASSVSGTSTDTQY
TRBJ1-1 | TRBV7-9 | ASSFSRDRGPEAF
TRBJ2-1 | TRBV2 | ASSELAGGPDEQF
TRBJ2-1 | TRBV20-1 | SARIQRPLHNEQF
TRBJ1-1 | TRBV4-2 | ASSQDQGYTEAF
TRBJ2-3 | TRBV7-2 | ASSPGGQGSDTQY
TRBJ2-5 | TRBV4-1 | ATSSRDTTKETQY
TRBJ2-1 | TRBV6-2/TRBV6-3 | ASSFFPREGLRNEQF